Described below is a single T cell receptor (beta chain) sequence and its context. Its antigen is currently unknown. The PCR used 60 Vbeta and 13 Jbeta primers. Data came from immunoSEQ multiplex PCR; TCRdb stores just in-frame clones and leaves some out. Among about 45,000 clones, around 72% were seen once, and the ten largest hold 3.4%. This entry belongs to a study of cytomegalovirus exposure and HLA in healthy donors. Study findings and constraints: It was only CMV serostatus that was available as immune exposure information.

V lost 5 bases and J lost 2, with 15 bases in between. Germline CDR1 reads SGHVS; CDR2 reads FNYEAQ. The CDR3 has 15 amino acids. The chain recombines TRBV7-6 with TRBJ1-1; weak D call: TRBD1 (5 bases). The sequenced sample was PBMCs. The clonotype originates from a woman aged 25 to 39 in good health and CMV-seronegative. DNA of the CDR3: TGTGCCAGCAGCCCCAAGTCAGGGTTCAACACTGAAGCTTTCTTT. The encoded protein is CASSPKSGFNTEAFF.